Each of the 19 T cell receptor beta chains below was sequenced from the same sample in a study of blood T cell repertoires in COVID-19. TCRdb keeps only in-frame clones here, not all; method: immunoSEQ multiplex PCR. Here the sample spans about 170,000 clones, roughly 82% being singletons. The sample was peripheral blood. The receptors shown here come from a woman aged 40 to 50 with COVID-19, enrolled during active disease.

Here the CDR3 DNA reads TGTGCCAGCAGTGTTACAGGGGTTGCCACTGAAGCTTTCTTT. Translation: CASSVTGVATEAFF. The rearrangement uses TRBV28 and TRBJ1-1; 7 bases map to TRBD1. The trim removed 5 bases at V and 4 bases at J, leaving 7 bases unmatched. In germline, CDR1 is MDHEN, CDR2 SYDVKM. This CDR3 has 14 residues. Variable domain in full (rest from reference TRBV28 and TRBJ1-1): DVKVTQSSRYLVKRTGEKVFLECVQDMDHENMFWYRQDPGLGLRLIYFSYDVKMKEKGDIPEGYSVSREKKERFSLILESASTNQTSMYLCASSVTGVATEAFFGQGTRLTVV.

The V gene is TRBV15, the J gene TRBJ1-2; perhaps TRBD1 as D (6 bases). Germline-derived CDR1 and CDR2 are LNHNV and YYDKDF (reference sequence). This CDR3 is 16 amino acids long. The V end was cut by 7 bases, the J end by 5 bases, with 23 bases between. The CDR3 bases are TGTGCCACCAATGCTGGTGGTATACAGGGAAGGTATGGCTACACCTTC. It yields the protein CATNAGGIQGRYGYTF.

The V and J genes are TRBV7-9 and TRBJ2-1; TRBD2 agrees at 8 bases. Germline CDR1 is SEHNR and CDR2 is FQNEAQ (reference sequence). The CDR3 extends over 17 amino acids. J was trimmed by 12 bases and V by 2 bases; bases with no gene match: 18. The CDR3 region is CASSLSPGGADRLGQFF. The CDR3 nucleotides read TGTGCCAGCAGCTTAAGTCCCGGGGGGGCCGACCGATTAGGGCAGTTCTTC.

The chain couples TRBV2 to TRBJ2-1, with 16 positions matching TRBD2. CDR1 and CDR2 from the germline V gene are SNHLY and FYNNEI. The CDR3 has 19 residues. V lost 3 bases, J lost 0 bases, and 5 bases stayed unmatched. CDR3: CASSEGLAGGANSYNEQFF. In nucleotides, the CDR3 is TGTGCCAGCAGTGAGGGACTAGCGGGGGGGGCCAACTCCTACAATGAGCAGTTCTTC. The full variable domain, in which reference TRBV2 and TRBJ2-1 provide the parts outside the CDR3, is EPEVTQTPSHQVTQMGQEVILRCVPISNHLYFYWYRQILGQKVEFLVSFYNNEISEKSEIFDDQFSVERPDGSNFTLKIRSTKLEDSAMYFCASSEGLAGGANSYNEQFFGPGTRLTVL.

The table lists this clone with a count of one. The gene calls are TRBV5-4 and TRBJ1-5, with D perhaps matching TRBD1 (6 bases). Trimming shortened V by 5 bases and J by 3 bases, and 12 bases separated the two germline ends. From germline, CDR1 is SGHNT and CDR2 YYREEE (reference sequence). There are 14 residues in the CDR3. This chain's CDR3 is CASSSQGINQPQHF. CDR3 nucleotides: TGTGCCAGCAGTTCACAGGGTATCAATCAGCCCCAGCATTTT.

The genes are TRBV2 and TRBJ1-6; D perhaps matches TRBD1 (5 bases). Germline CDR1 is SNHLY and CDR2 is FYNNEI. Deletions cut 6 bases from V and 7 bases from J, with 7 bases between. The CDR3 runs 12 residues. CDR3 in DNA: TGTGCCAGCAGGCGGGACAATTCACCCCTCCACTTT. Its protein is CASRRDNSPLHF. Together with reference TRBV2 and TRBJ1-6, the CDR3 gives the full variable domain: EPEVTQTPSHQVTQMGQEVILRCVPISNHLYFYWYRQILGQKVEFLVSFYNNEISEKSEIFDDQFSVERPDGSNFTLKIRSTKLEDSAMYFCASRRDNSPLHFGNGTRLTVT.

Many counts were recorded for this clone. J is TRBJ1-1 and V is TRBV10-3, with D perhaps TRBD1 (6 bases). The germline gives CDR1 ENHRY, CDR2 SYGVKD. The CDR3 loop spans 15 amino acids. Trimming took off 6 bases at V and 3 bases at J, with 17 bases between the two ends. The CDR3: CAIRTKQGTDTEAFF. The CDR3 region has the DNA TGTGCCATCAGGACGAAACAGGGAACGGACACTGAAGCTTTCTTT.

This chain connects TRBV30 to TRBJ2-3; no reliable D call. Germline V gene sequence: CDR1 GTSNPN, CDR2 SVGIG (reference sequence). The CDR3 consists of 14 residues. V was cut by 2 bases and J by 1 base, with 10 bases left in between. The CDR3 protein is CAWSKLRGTDTQYF. The CDR3 DNA reads TGTGCCTGGAGTAAACTTCGAGGCACAGATACGCAGTATTTT.

The gene calls are TRBV4-2 and TRBJ2-5, with 7 positions matching TRBD2. V dropped 4 bases and J dropped 4; count of bases not matched to a gene: 3. From germline, CDR1 is LGHNA and CDR2 YNFKEQ. The CDR3 has 13 residues. This CDR3 reads CASSPERGETQYF. As DNA, the CDR3 is TGTGCCAGCAGCCCGGAGCGGGGAGAGACCCAGTACTTC.

The chain uses TRBV19 and TRBJ1-2; D gene ambiguous. V lost 4 bases and J 4 bases, leaving 10 bases between the germline ends. CDR3 length: 13 residues. CDR1 is LNHDA and CDR2 is SQIVND in the germline V gene (reference sequence). Here the CDR3 DNA reads TGTGCCAGTAGTAAATCAGATGGCTATGGCTACACCTTC. Encoded protein: CASSKSDGYGYTF.

The genes are TRBV7-2 and TRBJ2-1; 10 positions match TRBD2. The length of the CDR3 is 15 residues. After removal of 4 bases from V and 3 bases from J, the junction contained 3 bases not matched to a gene. In germline, CDR1 is SGHTA, CDR2 FQGNSA. Here the CDR3 DNA reads TGTGCCAGCAGCTGGAGCGGGGGGGTCTACAATGAGCAGTTCTTC. This encodes CASSWSGGVYNEQFF.

V and J are TRBV7-9 and TRBJ2-3; TRBD2 agrees at 13 bases. J gave up 5 bases and V 4 bases, and 9 bases lay outside the gene matches. The germline gives CDR1 SEHNR, CDR2 FQNEAQ (reference sequence). The CDR3 spans 17 residues. CDR3 nucleotides: TGTGCCAGCAGCTCGTGGACTAGCGGGAGAGTAGGAGATACGCAGTATTTT. This translates into CASSSWTSGRVGDTQYF.

This clone showed up just a few times. The CDR3 region has the DNA TGTGCCAGCAGCTGGGCTCAGACTAGTCACGAGCAGTACTTC. Protein: CASSWAQTSHEQYF. V is TRBV11-2 and J is TRBJ2-7; weak D call: TRBD2 (6 bases). This CDR3 has 14 amino acids. The germline V gene encodes CDR1 SGHAT and CDR2 FQNNGV. V was cut by 4 bases and J by 5 bases, with 15 bases left in between.

The count of this clone is one. The chain has TRBV29-1 and TRBJ1-2; 11 bases fit TRBD1. V shed 7 bases, J shed 8 bases, and the junction held 12 bases outside the gene matches. Germline CDR1 reads SQVTM; CDR2 reads ANQGSEA. The CDR3 spans 14 residues. This CDR3 is CSAAGGQGDWGYTF. The CDR3 DNA is TGCAGCGCTGCCGGGGGACAGGGGGATTGGGGCTACACCTTC.

Only a few counts were recorded for this clone. This chain links TRBV2 with TRBJ2-7; possibly TRBD2 for D (6 bases). Germline CDR1 is SNHLY and CDR2 is FYNNEI. Trimming took 3 bases from V and 3 from J, leaving 12 bases between them. This CDR3 comprises 14 residues. CDR3: CASSDGDFFYEQYF. CDR3 DNA: TGTGCCAGCAGTGATGGGGACTTCTTCTACGAGCAGTACTTC. The whole variable domain, filled in from reference TRBV2 and TRBJ2-7, reads EPEVTQTPSHQVTQMGQEVILRCVPISNHLYFYWYRQILGQKVEFLVSFYNNEISEKSEIFDDQFSVERPDGSNFTLKIRSTKLEDSAMYFCASSDGDFFYEQYFGPGTRLTVT.

The chain couples TRBV3-1 (or the pseudogene TRBV3-2) to TRBJ1-2; a possible D gene is TRBD1 (6 bases). The CDR3 totals 15 residues. Germline values: CDR1 LGHDT, CDR2 YNNKEL (reference sequence). V was clipped by 4 bases and J by 4 bases, with 16 bases between them. CDR3 nucleotides: TGTGCCAGCAGCCCGACCAAACAGGGAGCCTATGGCTACACCTTC. Translation gives CASSPTKQGAYGYTF.

V and J are TRBV28 and TRBJ1-1; no firm D call. Trimming removed 2 bases from V and 1 base from J, with 11 bases in between. Germline CDR1 reads MDHEN; CDR2 reads SYDVKM. The CDR3 spans 15 residues. The CDR3 region is CASSLGGRSNTEAFF. Written as DNA, the CDR3 is TGTGCCAGCAGTTTAGGTGGCAGGTCGAACACTGAAGCTTTCTTT.

This chain uses TRBV12-3 or TRBV12-4 with TRBJ2-2, with D perhaps matching TRBD2 (5 bases). Trimming removed 5 bases at V and 5 bases at J, with 6 bases between. This CDR3 is 12 amino acids long. CDR3 amino acids: CASSTSTGELFF. In DNA form, the CDR3 reads TGTGCCAGCAGTACTAGTACCGGGGAGCTGTTTTTT.

The gene calls are TRBV3-1 (or the pseudogene TRBV3-2) and TRBJ2-1; perhaps TRBD2 as D (5 bases). Germline V CDR1 and CDR2: LGHDT, YNNKEL (reference sequence). CDR3 length: 17 residues. Trimming removed 1 base from V and 9 bases from J, with 22 bases in between. CDR3 DNA sequence: TGTGCCAGCAGCCAAGTGATGTTGGACTTACTTGCTGGTGAGCAGTTCTTC. Protein product: CASSQVMLDLLAGEQFF.